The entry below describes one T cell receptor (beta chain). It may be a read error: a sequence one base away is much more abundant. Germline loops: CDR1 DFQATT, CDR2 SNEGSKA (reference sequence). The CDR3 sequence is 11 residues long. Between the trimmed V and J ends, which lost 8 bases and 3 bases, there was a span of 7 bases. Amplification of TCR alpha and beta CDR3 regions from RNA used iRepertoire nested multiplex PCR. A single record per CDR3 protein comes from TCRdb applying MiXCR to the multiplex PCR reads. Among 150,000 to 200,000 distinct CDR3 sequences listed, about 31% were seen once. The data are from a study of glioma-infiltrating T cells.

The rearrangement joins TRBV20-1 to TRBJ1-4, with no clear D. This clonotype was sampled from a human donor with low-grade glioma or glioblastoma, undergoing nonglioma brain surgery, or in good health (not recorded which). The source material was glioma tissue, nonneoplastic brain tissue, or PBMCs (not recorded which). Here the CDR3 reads CSSQPNEKLFF. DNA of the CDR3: TGCAGTTCCCAGCCTAATGAAAAACTGTTTTTT.